This T cell receptor (beta chain) is from a study of T-cell memory formation after mild COVID-19 (dated by TCRdb to about 2021). Describing the broader study: Most TCR sequence clusters were specific to one of the two donors. In a couple of donors, T-cell clones that expanded and contracted after mild COVID-19 were followed by sequencing TCRalpha and TCRbeta repertoires longitudinally. Two young, previously healthy adult volunteers made up the cohort, one male and one female.

Comment on this clonotype: There is no known antigen for this receptor. Within one base of it there is no much larger clone, and no base qualities were kept.

At the junction V is shortened by 5 bases and J by 5 bases; bases outside the gene matches: 5. The CDR3 goes from the cysteine to the phenylalanine over 12 residues. This entry keeps only the CDR3 DNA: 36 bases, framed from base 1. The germline V gene supplies CDR1 SQVTM and CDR2 ANQGSEA. On the study overall, not on this receptor specifically: Contracting CD4+ clones turned up mainly in the CM and EM memory subsets, whereas EMRA was where CD8+ clones were enriched. Some responding clones were found in pre-infection memory, which suggests that pre-existing cross-reactive memory T cells took part in the SARS-CoV-2 response. Only two mild cases were covered by the study, and larger cohorts that include severe cases with pre-infection samples were considered necessary. Clones contracting from day 15 to 85 had balanced CD4/CD8 phenotypes, while a second wave expanding from day 15 to 37 was biased towards CD4+. The second-wave clones that peaked on day 37 were not confirmed to be SARS-CoV-2 specific.

Ficoll-Paque density gradient centrifugation was used to isolate PBMCs. Sequencing instrument: Illumina NovaSeq 6000. TCRalpha and TCRbeta cDNA libraries were built by 5'RACE with constant-segment primers, adding sample barcodes and unique molecular identifiers. Trizol reagent was used to extract RNA from every sample. Library amplification was performed in two PCR steps, and a second sample barcode and Illumina TruSeq adapters were introduced in the second step. Sequencing of the libraries was done on an Illumina NovaSeq, producing 2 x 150 bp paired-end reads. The study's own analysis went as follows. Demultiplexing of reads and collapsing into UMI-guided consensus sequences were performed with migec v1.2.7. Using mixcr v2.1.11, UMI consensuses were aligned to TRA and TRB V and J templates and then assembled into clonotypes. A clonotype was counted as expanded or contracted only if both edgeR and NoisET called the change significant, with noise models trained on biological replicates. For edgeR calls, the thresholds were a false discovery rate-adjusted p below 0.01 and a log2 fold-change of 1. As an exploratory analysis of dynamics, max-normalized trajectories of the 1000 most abundant clonotypes were examined by PCA with hierarchical clustering. Each responding clone was given a CD4 or CD8 phenotype based on the CD4+ and CD8+ repertoires, which had been sequenced separately. TCRdb reprocessed the public reads (quality trimming at Q25 with fastp, clone calling with MiXCR) and kept in-frame beta chains. When rows share a CDR3 protein, they turn into one entry using the most common DNA and genes. The V and J calls follow TCRdb's processing rather than the paper's. Here the sample has 200,000 to 250,000 distinct CDR3 sequences; roughly 10% occur a single time. The top ten constitute approximately 2.8% of the sample.

The receptor comes from a man between 18 and 29 years old who had mild COVID-19 (a few samples of this study predate the infection). The sample titles of this study are shuffled in the database, so cell type and time point are left out; the donor was told from shared clones. The rearrangement combines TRBV29-1 with TRBJ2-7; the central 8 bases match TRBD2. Sequences were obtained from PBMCs or a T cell subset sorted from them (not recorded which). The CDR3 is CSVQAGADEQYF. The nucleotide sequence reads TGCAGCGTTCAAGCGGGGGCGGACGAGCAGTACTTC.